This T cell receptor beta chain originates from a study of blood T cell repertoires in COVID-19. Looking at the study overall: Samples representing acute and convalescent COVID-19 were sourced from the United States, Italy and Spain. T cells, B-cell-depleted T cells, or PBMCs supplied cDNA or gDNA.

Assay: immunoSEQ multiplex PCR; the TCRdb copy retains only in-frame clones and omits some. The sample records some 150,000 clones, about 85% being singletons. The CDR3 totals 15 residues. Germline trimming cut 0 bases from V and 3 bases from J; bases unmatched to any gene: 4. CDR1 is SGDLS, CDR2 YYNGEE, per germline. Sequenced input: peripheral blood. The chain couples TRBV9 to TRBJ2-7, with 9 positions matching TRBD1. This TCR derives from a human donor in a cohort sampled during active COVID-19. CDR3 DNA: TGTGCCAGCAGCGTAGCCACAGGGGGCTTCTACGAGCAGTACTTC. It is translated as CASSVATGGFYEQYF.